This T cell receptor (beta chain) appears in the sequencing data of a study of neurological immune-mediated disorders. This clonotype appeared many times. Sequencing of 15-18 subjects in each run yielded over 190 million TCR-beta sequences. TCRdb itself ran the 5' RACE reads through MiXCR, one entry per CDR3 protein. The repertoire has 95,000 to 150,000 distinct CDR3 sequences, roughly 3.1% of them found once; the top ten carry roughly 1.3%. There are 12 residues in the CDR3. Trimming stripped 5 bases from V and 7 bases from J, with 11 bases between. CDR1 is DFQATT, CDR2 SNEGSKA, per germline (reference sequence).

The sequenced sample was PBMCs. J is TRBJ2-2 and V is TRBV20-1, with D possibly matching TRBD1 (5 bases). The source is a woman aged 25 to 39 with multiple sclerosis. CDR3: CSASPQGGELFF. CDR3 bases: TGCAGTGCTTCCCCCCAGGGCGGGGAGCTGTTTTTT.